This is a list of T cell receptor beta chains from one sample in a study of OX40 agonist ivuxolimab in advanced cancers. Assay used: immunoSEQ multiplex PCR; TCRdb lists only in-frame clones, some missing. The data show approximately 60,000 clones, with more than 85% seen just once and 0.55% to 0.8% held by the top ten. The sample in question was CD4+ or CD8+ T cells sorted from blood, obtained in a trial of the OX40 agonist ivuxolimab. The receptors were gathered from an adult with an advanced solid tumor such as melanoma, head and neck, liver or kidney cancer. Each CDR3 is given with its conserved first and last residue.

>TRBV6-5
CASSYGLWPNYGYTF
>TRBV5-6
CASSLSAETQYF
>TRBV6-1
CASREAGLTDTQYF
>TRBV9
CASSVGQGRVTGELFF
>TRBV7-9
CASSRGLAGGTGELFF
>TRBV2
CASGASNTGELFF
>TRBV6-6
CASSLAGVEQFF
>TRBV30
CAWSTGPETQYF
>TRBV7-3
CASSIPSNYEQYF
>TRBV7-9
CASSLNGQRTYEQYF
>TRBV5-1
CASSWGEREKLFF
>TRBV21-1
CARRDRRTYEQYF
>TRBV7-9
CASSSYMGNTEAFF
>TRBV30
CAWSGAKGSAYEQYF
>TRBV11-3
CASSLVAGGAKNIQYF
>TRBV27
CASSDRAGTGELFF
>TRBV6-9
CASGEQYF
>TRBV6-1
CASSVRVVNQPQHF
>TRBV18
CASSLSRDGKQPQHF
>TRBV29-1
CSVEGSGETQYF
>TRBV7-8
CASSTWTGSNQPQHF
>TRBV2
CASNGQGTYEQYF
>TRBV6-5
CASSPTQGRGETQYF
>TRBV11-3
CASSLVVEQYF